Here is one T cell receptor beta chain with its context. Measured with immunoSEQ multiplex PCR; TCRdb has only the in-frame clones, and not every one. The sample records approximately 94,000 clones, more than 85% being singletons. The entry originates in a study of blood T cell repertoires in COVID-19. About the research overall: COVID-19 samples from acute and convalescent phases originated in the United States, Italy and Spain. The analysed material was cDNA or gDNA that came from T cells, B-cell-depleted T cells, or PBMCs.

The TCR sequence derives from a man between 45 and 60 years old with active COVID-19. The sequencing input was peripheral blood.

CDR3 sequence (DNA): TGTGCCAGCAGTCCGGGACAGGGGGCAAGGAATGGCTACACCTTC. Translation gives CASSPGQGARNGYTF. This rearrangement joins TRBV6-5 to TRBJ1-2; 12 bases are shared with TRBD1. The J segment lost 6 bases and the V segment lost 5 bases, leaving 7 bases of the junction unmatched. CDR3 length equals 15 residues. Germline V lookup: CDR1 MNHEY, CDR2 SVGAGI.